These 21 T cell receptor beta chains were sequenced from one sample in a study of shared clonotypes between healthy human individuals. Here immunoSEQ multiplex PCR was the method, and the copy in TCRdb shows in-frame clones only, minus some. The table has around 500,000 clones, 70% to 80% seen once; the top ten hold around 14%. Sequencing was performed on PBMCs. All receptors come from a woman aged 40 to 50 in good health. Some clones in this sample may be carry-over from other donors' samples.

This chain joins TRBV7-8 and TRBJ2-1; D possibly uses TRBD1 or TRBD2 (5 bases each). Per the germline V gene, CDR1 is SGHVS and CDR2 is FQNEAQ. The CDR3 is 16 amino acids. Trimming left V 1 base short and J 2 bases short, with 12 bases between. The CDR3: CASSLVGGAAYNEQFF. Written as DNA, the CDR3 is TGTGCCAGCAGCTTAGTTGGGGGAGCCGCCTACAATGAGCAGTTCTTC. The full variable domain, its missing parts supplied by reference TRBV7-8 and TRBJ2-1, is GAGVSQSPRYKVAKRGQDVALRCDPISGHVSLFWYQQALGQGPEFLTYFQNEAQLDKSGLPSDRFFAERPEGSVSTLKIQRTQQEDSAVYLCASSLVGGAAYNEQFFGPGTRLTVL.

The V call is TRBV5-4, the J call TRBJ2-2, with D perhaps TRBD1 (6 bases). The CDR3 extends over 13 amino acids. The germline V gene encodes CDR1 SGHNT and CDR2 YYREEE (reference sequence). Trimming pared 5 bases from V and 4 bases from J, leaving 9 bases between. CDR3 in DNA: TGTGCCAGCAGTGGGACATTCACCGGGGAGCTGTTTTTT. Amino acid sequence: CASSGTFTGELFF.

This chain joins TRBV29-1 and TRBJ1-2, with D unresolved. The V gene lost 8 bases and the J gene lost 4 bases, with 17 bases spanning the gap. The germline V gene has CDR1 SQVTM and CDR2 ANQGSEA. This CDR3 is 13 amino acids long. CDR3: CSSWAPEGYGYTF. The CDR3 bases are TGCAGCTCTTGGGCCCCCGAGGGCTATGGCTACACCTTC.

This chain uses TRBV11-2 with TRBJ2-3; TRBD2 is a possible D gene (7 bases). Trimming left V 2 bases short and J 1 base short, with 13 bases between. This CDR3 is built from 16 residues. Germline CDR1 is SGHAT and CDR2 is FQNNGV. This chain's CDR3 is CASSLRGGMGTDTQYF. The CDR3 DNA reads TGTGCCAGCAGCTTAAGGGGGGGAATGGGCACAGATACGCAGTATTTT. The variable domain in full, with the rest retrieved from reference TRBV11-2 and TRBJ2-3, is EAGVAQSPRYKIIEKRQSVAFWCNPISGHATLYWYQQILGQGPKLLIQFQNNGVVDDSQLPKDRFSAERLKGVDSTLKIQPAKLEDSAVYLCASSLRGGMGTDTQYFGPGTRLTVL.

This rearrangement joins TRBV27 to TRBJ2-1, with D uncertain. Trimming pared 5 bases from V and 4 bases from J, leaving 9 bases between. CDR1 is MNHEY and CDR2 is SMNVEV in the germline V gene (reference sequence). The CDR3 length is 13 residues. The CDR3 DNA reads as TGTGCCAGCAGTAAAAAGCCTTACAATGAGCAGTTCTTC. This gives the protein CASSKKPYNEQFF.

This clone was seen a handful of times. This sequence joins TRBV4-3 and TRBJ1-1; TRBD1 is a possible D gene (5 bases). The CDR3 consists of 16 residues. Germline-derived CDR1 and CDR2 are LGHNA and YSLEER. V gave up 4 bases and J gave up 5 bases, with 20 bases separating them. The CDR3 DNA reads TGCGCCAGCAGCCGATCCCACAGGTTATTATCGACTGAAGCTTTCTTT. It translates to CASSRSHRLLSTEAFF.

The chain uses TRBV6-5 and TRBJ2-7, with TRBD1 as a possible D gene (5 bases). The germline CDR1 and CDR2 sequences are MNHEY and SVGAGI. V dropped 7 bases and J dropped 1 base, with 14 bases sitting between them. The length of the CDR3 is 14 residues. The CDR3 nucleotides read TGTGCCAGCACCCACCGGGCAGGGTCCTACGAGCAGTACTTC. It codes for CASTHRAGSYEQYF.

This sequence joins TRBV6-5 and TRBJ2-2; 12 bases are a match to TRBD2. CDR3 length: 14 residues. The trim removed 4 bases at V and 6 bases at J, leaving 0 bases unmatched. Per germline, CDR1 MNHEY and CDR2 SVGAGI. The CDR3 region is CASSWTSGAGELFF. As DNA, the CDR3 is TGTGCCAGCAGTTGGACTAGCGGGGCCGGGGAGCTGTTTTTT.

V gene TRBV28 combines with J gene TRBJ1-1, with 9 bases matching TRBD1. The CDR3 is made up of 13 amino acids. The germline gives CDR1 MDHEN, CDR2 SYDVKM. V dropped 10 bases and J dropped 5; count of bases not matched to a gene: 8. The CDR3 spells CATLGQGRTEAFF. The CDR3 nucleotides are TGTGCCACCCTGGGACAGGGACGGACTGAAGCTTTCTTT.

This clone has only one observation. This chain uses TRBV5-1 with TRBJ2-1, with unresolved D. V lost 0 bases to trimming and J lost 0 bases, with 7 bases between them. Germline V CDR1 and CDR2: SGHRS, YFSETQ. The CDR3 covers 15 residues. The CDR3 region is CASSLGSSSYNEQFF. The CDR3 bases are TGCGCCAGCAGCTTGGGGTCGAGCTCCTACAATGAGCAGTTCTTC.

This chain joins TRBV18 and TRBJ1-1; tentatively, D is TRBD1 (5 bases). V shed 8 bases and J shed 7 bases, with 20 bases lying between them. Per the germline V gene, CDR1 is KGHSH and CDR2 is LQKENI. This CDR3 is built from 14 residues. The CDR3 spells CASTTQVGGDEAFF. The CDR3, as DNA: TGTGCCAGCACCACACAGGTTGGAGGGGATGAAGCTTTCTTT. Based on the CDR3 plus reference TRBV18 and TRBJ1-1, the full variable domain is NAGVMQNPRHLVRRRGQEARLRCSPMKGHSHVYWYRQLPEEGLKFMVYLQKENIIDESGMPKERFSAEFPKEGPSILRIQQVVRGDSAAYFCASTTQVGGDEAFFGQGTRLTVV.

V and J are TRBV18 and TRBJ2-5; D possibly corresponds to TRBD2 (6 bases). The CDR3 is 13 amino acids. V lost 4 bases to trimming and J lost 0 bases, with 6 bases between them. The germline gives CDR1 KGHSH, CDR2 LQKENI. The chain's CDR3 is CASSRLDQETQYF. Here the CDR3 DNA reads TGTGCCAGCTCACGACTAGACCAAGAGACCCAGTACTTC. Variable domain in full (rest from reference TRBV18 and TRBJ2-5): NAGVMQNPRHLVRRRGQEARLRCSPMKGHSHVYWYRQLPEEGLKFMVYLQKENIIDESGMPKERFSAEFPKEGPSILRIQQVVRGDSAAYFCASSRLDQETQYFGPGTRLLVL.

V gene TRBV27 combines with J gene TRBJ1-1; a weak D match, TRBD1 (5 bases). The V and J ends lost 0 bases and 2 bases respectively, with 13 bases between them. The CDR3 has 16 residues. Germline-derived CDR1 and CDR2 are MNHEY and SMNVEV (reference sequence). CDR3 nucleotide sequence: TGTGCCAGCAGTTTATCTTCGACAGACATAAACACTGAAGCTTTCTTT. Protein: CASSLSSTDINTEAFF.

This chain joins TRBV7-8 and TRBJ2-2; 7 bases are a match to TRBD1. This CDR3 spans 15 amino acids. The V gene's germline CDR1 is SGHVS and CDR2 FQNEAQ. With 5 bases clipped from V and 4 bases from J, the junction kept 7 bases outside the gene matches. DNA of the CDR3: TGTGCCAGCAGCCCCAGGGGGATTAGCACCGGGGAGCTGTTTTTT. Amino acids: CASSPRGISTGELFF.

Details on this clone: Sequence at one end of the junction differs from germline and may be a read error. Other DNA sequences from this sample encode an identical CDR3 as well. The genes are TRBV11-1 and TRBJ2-7; 9 bases are a match to TRBD2. Germline assignment: CDR1 SGHAT and CDR2 FQDESV (reference sequence). The CDR3 loop spans 14 amino acids. The CDR3 DNA reads TGTGCCAGCAGCCTAGCGGGGCACTCCTACGAGCAGTACTTC. Translated, it gives CASSLAGHSYEQYF.

This clone was seen once. This chain uses TRBV5-4 with TRBJ2-7; D call uncertain. CDR1 and CDR2 (germline): SGHNT, YYREEE (reference sequence). This CDR3 comprises 15 residues. V shed 4 bases and J shed 0 bases, with 14 bases lying between them. The CDR3 here is CASSPYRSLSYEQYF. CDR3 nucleotides: TGTGCCAGCAGCCCCTACCGATCCCTCTCCTACGAGCAGTACTTC. Looking up the rest from reference TRBV5-4 and TRBJ2-7 gives the full variable domain: ETGVTQSPTHLIKTRGQQVTLRCSSQSGHNTVSWYQQALGQGPQFIFQYYREEENGRGNFPPRFSGLQFPNYSSELNVNALELDDSALYLCASSPYRSLSYEQYFGPGTRLTVT.

The genes are TRBV5-1 and TRBJ2-2; the D gene is possibly TRBD1 (6 bases). V was trimmed by 4 bases and J by 2 bases, leaving 9 bases between them. CDR1 SGHRS and CDR2 YFSETQ come from the germline V gene. The CDR3 has 14 residues. The CDR3 DNA is TGCGCCAGCAGCACACAGGGTAACACCGGGGAGCTGTTTTTT. Translating gives CASSTQGNTGELFF.

The chain is built from TRBV30 and TRBJ1-3; D is unclear. V lost 1 base to trimming and J lost 2 bases, with 9 bases between them. This CDR3 region has 14 residues. The germline gives CDR1 GTSNPN, CDR2 SVGIG (reference sequence). The CDR3 region has the DNA TGTGCCTGGAGTGCAGATCAGCCTGGAAACACCATATATTTT. Encoded protein: CAWSADQPGNTIYF. Full variable domain (remainder filled in from reference TRBV30 and TRBJ1-3): SQTIHQWPATLVQPVGSPLSLECTVEGTSNPNLYWYRQAAGRGLQLLFYSVGIGQISSEVPQNLSASRPQDRQFILSSKKLLLSDSGFYLCAWSADQPGNTIYFGEGSWLTVV.

J is TRBJ2-1 and V is TRBV7-9; 8 bases are shared with TRBD2. The V gene's germline CDR1 is SEHNR and CDR2 FQNEAQ (reference sequence). This CDR3 spans 18 amino acids. Trimming removed 5 bases from V and 0 bases from J; junction bases left unmatched: 12. As DNA, the CDR3 is TGTGCCAGCAGCCCAGTAGCGGGGAGGGTGGGCTCCTACAATGAGCAGTTCTTC. Translating gives CASSPVAGRVGSYNEQFF.

The rearrangement links TRBV5-4 to TRBJ1-1; D is unresolved. Looked up from germline, CDR1 is SGHNT and CDR2 is YYREEE (reference sequence). Trimming took 3 bases from V and 6 from J, leaving 15 bases between them. The CDR3 length is 14 residues. CDR3 sequence: CASSSKVVDAEAFF. CDR3 nucleotide sequence: TGTGCCAGCAGCTCGAAGGTCGTGGACGCTGAAGCTTTCTTT.

The chain links TRBV5-5 to TRBJ1-2; D possibly corresponds to TRBD1 (6 bases). Germline CDR1 and CDR2: SGHKS and YYEKEE (reference sequence). There are 17 residues in the CDR3. Trimming removed 4 bases at V and 0 bases at J, with 19 bases between. CDR3 loop: CASSIRTEQTANYGYTF. CDR3 coding DNA: TGTGCCAGCAGCATAAGGACAGAACAGACAGCTAACTATGGCTACACCTTC.